Listed below are T cell receptor beta chains from one sample, sequenced in a study of graft-versus-host responses after intestinal transplantation. These receptors are not linked to any known antigen. The assay was immunoSEQ multiplex PCR, and TCRdb's table has in-frame clones only and misses some. Of fewer than 95,000 clones listed, approximately 94% are singletons. The sequencing used unstimulated CD4+ T cells sorted from spleen or lymph node cells, collected before transplant. The receptor source for this set is a human donor who was the organ donor for an intestinal transplant. The CDR3 runs from the conserved cysteine through the conserved F or W. A D gene is named only where the DNA matches it firmly. Size tells how often a clone was seen (once, few, many) or the class of an expanded clone, and some rows leave it out.

TRBV7-2,.,TRBJ2-3,13,.,TGTGCCAGCAGCTTAGATCCAGCGGATACGCAGTATTTT,CASSLDPADTQYF
TRBV7-8,.,TRBJ2-5,13,.,TGTGCCAGCAGCATTAGCGTACAAGAGACCCAGTACTTC,CASSISVQETQYF
TRBV28,.,TRBJ2-7,11,.,TGTGCCAGCAAAAGGGTCGGCGAGCAGTACTTC,CASKRVGEQYF
TRBV10-3,.,TRBJ2-6,14,.,TGTGCCATCATGAGCGGCTCTGGGGCCAACGTCCTGACTTTC,CAIMSGSGANVLTF
TRBV7-2,once,TRBJ2-5,15,TRBD1,TGTGCCAGCAGTCGACAGGGTGGTTCCCAAGAGACCCAGTACTTC,CASSRQGGSQETQYF
TRBV5-4,.,TRBJ1-2,14,.,TGTGCCAGCAGCTTGGGGCAGGGGAACTATGGCTACACCTTC,CASSLGQGNYGYTF
TRBV7-9,once,TRBJ2-7,11,.,TGTGCCAGCAGCCTAGACTACGAGCAGTACTTC,CASSLDYEQYF
TRBV4-1,.,TRBJ1-6,18,TRBD1,TGCGCCAGCAGCCTCACACCTCCCGCAGGGGGTGATAATTCACCCCTCCACTTT,CASSLTPPAGGDNSPLHF
TRBV7-2,.,TRBJ2-1,17,.,TGTGCCAGCAGCACCAACGCCTTGCGGGTTTTGGGCAATGAGCAGTTCTTC,CASSTNALRVLGNEQFF
TRBV5-4,.,TRBJ2-5,12,.,TGTGCCAGCAGCGACCTTAAAGAGACCCAGTACTTC,CASSDLKETQYF
TRBV11-2,.,TRBJ2-6,17,TRBD1,TGTGCCAGCAGCTTAGGGACAGGGCCCTCTGGGGCCAACGTCCTGACTTTC,CASSLGTGPSGANVLTF
TRBV28,.,TRBJ1-4,15,.,TGTGCCAGCAGTTTGATGGGGGCGCAACGGGAAAAACTGTTTTTT,CASSLMGAQREKLFF
TRBV2,.,TRBJ1-2,11,.,TGTGCCCTCGGGCTGGACTATGGCTACACCTTC,CALGLDYGYTF
TRBV6-6,.,TRBJ1-2,15,.,TGTGCCAGCAGCAAACAACGGGGGGCGCCTGACGGCTACACCTTC,CASSKQRGAPDGYTF
TRBV9,.,TRBJ2-5,15,TRBD2,TGTGCCAGCTCTAGGGAGGGGTCGATACAAGAGACCCAGTACTTC,CASSREGSIQETQYF
TRBV28,.,TRBJ1-1,12,.,TGTGCCAGCAGTTTATCGGGTACTGAAGCTTTCTTT,CASSLSGTEAFF
TRBV30,.,TRBJ2-4,17,TRBD2,TGTGCCTGGGGCCGTAAACTAGCGGGGGAGCTTAAAAACATTCAGTACTTC,CAWGRKLAGELKNIQYF
TRBV11-2,.,TRBJ2-5,14,TRBD2,TGTGCCAGCAGCTTAGGGACTAGCCAAGAGACCCAGTACTTC,CASSLGTSQETQYF
TRBV4-3,.,TRBJ2-1,15,TRBD1,TGCGCCAGCAGCCAAGGCGGGACAGGGGATGGTGAGCAGTTCTTC,CASSQGGTGDGEQFF
TRBV18,once,TRBJ1-1,13,.,TGTGCCAGCTCACTCAGTTTGAACACTGAAGCTTTCTTT,CASSLSLNTEAFF
TRBV5-1,.,TRBJ2-2,16,.,TGCGCCAGCAGCTTGGCCGGGGGCGGGAACACCGGGGAGCTGTTTTTT,CASSLAGGGNTGELFF
TRBV28,.,TRBJ1-1,15,.,TGTGCCAGCAGTTTAAGGGGGGCAGGGAACACTGAAGCTTTCTTT,CASSLRGAGNTEAFF
TRBV5-4,.,TRBJ2-7,15,TRBD2,TGTGCCAGCAGCTCCGGACTAGCGAGCTCCTACGAGCAGTACTTC,CASSSGLASSYEQYF
TRBV7-9,.,TRBJ2-3,13,.,TGTGCCAGCAGCAGGCTAGAGGGCTCTACGCAGTATTTT,CASSRLEGSTQYF
TRBV7-6,.,TRBJ2-3,15,.,TGTGCCAGCAGCTCCCCAGGTCTACACACAGATACGCAGTATTTT,CASSSPGLHTDTQYF
TRBV7-3,.,TRBJ2-2,16,TRBD1,TGTGCCAGCAGCCAAGCAGGGGGCTGGAACACCGGGGAGCTGTTTTTT,CASSQAGGWNTGELFF
TRBV19,.,TRBJ2-3,14,.,TGTGCCAGTAGTATGTTAAGGAGCACAGATACGCAGTATTTT,CASSMLRSTDTQYF
TRBV28,.,TRBJ2-3,15,.,TGTGCCAGCAGTTTATCCCGTGGGTTCCCAGATACGCAGTATTTT,CASSLSRGFPDTQYF
TRBV7-9,.,TRBJ2-3,16,TRBD2,TGTGCCAGCAGCTCGGGACTAGCGCTTTACGCAGATACGCAGTATTTT,CASSSGLALYADTQYF
TRBV18,.,TRBJ2-7,14,TRBD1,TGTGCCAGCTCACCGGGACAGGATATTTACGAGCAGTACTTC,CASSPGQDIYEQYF
TRBV7-2,.,TRBJ2-3,15,TRBD1,TGTGCCAGCAGCTCCAGGACAGGGAGCACAGATACGCAGTATTTT,CASSSRTGSTDTQYF
TRBV4-3,.,TRBJ2-1,16,TRBD1,TGCGCCAGCAGCCGACAGGACAGGGAAACCTACAATGAGCAGTTCTTC,CASSRQDRETYNEQFF
TRBV19,.,TRBJ2-3,13,.,TGTGCCAGTAGTGGAGGGGGGCGCGATACGCAGTATTTT,CASSGGGRDTQYF
TRBV7-9,.,TRBJ1-2,14,.,TGTGCCAGCAGCTTAGGACAGTCGAACTATGGCTACACCTTC,CASSLGQSNYGYTF
TRBV7-2,.,TRBJ1-3,15,TRBD1,TGTGCCAGCAGCCAGACAGGGGGAGGTGGAAACACCATATATTTT,CASSQTGGGGNTIYF
TRBV4-2,.,TRBJ1-2,15,.,TGTGCCAGCAGCCAGAGTAGGGACGGGATGTTTGGCTACACCTTC,CASSQSRDGMFGYTF
TRBV9,.,TRBJ2-5,15,.,TGTGCCAGCAGCGTAGGAGTCCTACCTCAAGAGACCCAGTACTTC,CASSVGVLPQETQYF
TRBV19,.,TRBJ1-3,13,.,TGTGCCAGTAGAAAAGGCTCTGGAAACACCATATATTTT,CASRKGSGNTIYF
TRBV7-6,.,TRBJ1-1,14,TRBD1,TGTGCCAGCAGCTTAGGGACAGGGAACACTGAAGCTTTCTTT,CASSLGTGNTEAFF
TRBV29-1,.,TRBJ1-1,15,.,TGCAGCTCAAGCCGAGGGAGCAACATGAACACTGAAGCTTTCTTT,CSSSRGSNMNTEAFF
TRBV7-2,.,TRBJ1-2,13,.,TGTGCCAGCAGCTTCCAGGGTATGAGTGGCTACACCTTC,CASSFQGMSGYTF
TRBV2,.,TRBJ2-2,14,.,TGTGCCAGCAGACAAACCGACGGGGCCGGGGAGCTGTTTTTT,CASRQTDGAGELFF
TRBV28,few,TRBJ1-2,12,TRBD1,TGTGCCAGCAGTGCAACGTACCGGGACAGTATCTTC,CASSATYRDSIF